This T cell receptor beta chain was sequenced during a study of shared clonotypes between healthy human individuals. The overall study: Three CD4 naive, three CD4 memory, two CD8 naive and one CD8 memory plate were used per donor.

The CDR3 runs 15 residues. V lost 4 bases, J lost 6 bases, and 8 bases stayed unmatched. Germline CDR1 SQVTM, CDR2 ANQGSEA. There were only Caucasian adults among the donors, and all lived in Nashville, Tennessee. CD4+ cells underwent separation, giving CD45RA+ naive and CD45RA-negative memory subsets. In the study's own analysis: Filtering of immunoSEQ junctional sequences could not match full-length read filtering. The protocol was immunoSEQ multiplex PCR, while the TCRdb copy is restricted to in-frame clones and leaves out a portion. V, J and clone size are taken as reported in that table, and D and trimming were inferred from the DNA itself. Altogether roughly 2.2 million clones are present, 85% to 95% being singletons, with the ten largest covering around 0.4%.

The source is a man younger than 35 in good health. Some clones in this sample may be carry-over from other donors' samples. This sequence joins TRBV29-1 and TRBJ2-3, with 12 bases matching TRBD2. Sequencing was carried out using naive CD4+ T cells from PBMCs. Subset in this sample: CD45RA+ positively selected. The CDR3 protein is CSVVRTSGKLDTQYF. CDR3 nucleotide sequence: TGCAGCGTTGTACGGACTAGCGGGAAGTTGGATACGCAGTATTTT.